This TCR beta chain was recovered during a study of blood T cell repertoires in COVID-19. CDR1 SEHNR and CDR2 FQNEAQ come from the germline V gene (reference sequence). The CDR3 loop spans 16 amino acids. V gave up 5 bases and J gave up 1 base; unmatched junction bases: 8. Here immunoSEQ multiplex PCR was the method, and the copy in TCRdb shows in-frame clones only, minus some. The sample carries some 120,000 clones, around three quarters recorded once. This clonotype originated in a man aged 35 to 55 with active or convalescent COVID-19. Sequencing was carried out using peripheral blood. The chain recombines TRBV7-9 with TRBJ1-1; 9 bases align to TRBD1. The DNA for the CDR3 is TGTGCCAGCAGCCTTTGGACAGGGGTCGGGAACACTGAAGCTTTCTTT. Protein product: CASSLWTGVGNTEAFF.